The T cell receptor beta chain described here comes from a study of shared clonotypes between healthy human individuals. Study-level background: Researchers drew samples from a couple of women and a few men aged 18 to 49.

Deep-level running was used for the assay. The repertoire was sequenced with immunoSEQ multiplex PCR; TCRdb's copy has only in-frame clones and lacks some. The sample consists of about 2 million clones, 90% to 95% of them appearing once. Everyone who donated was a Caucasian adult who lived in Nashville, Tennessee. Trimming shortened V by 5 bases and J by 8 bases, and 7 bases separated the two germline ends. The germline gives CDR1 MGHDK, CDR2 SYGVNS. This CDR3 is 11 amino acids long. This sequence joins TRBV25-1 and TRBJ2-1, with D possibly being TRBD1 (6 bases). The sample was naive CD4+ T cells sorted from blood. Sample subset: CD45RA+ positively selected. The sequence was collected from a man between 18 and 29 years old in good health. DNA of the CDR3: TGTGCCAGCAGTTACAGGGATGAGCAGTTCTTC. As protein: CASSYRDEQFF.